The clone carrying this T cell receptor beta chain was detected once. These data belong to a study of control samples from healthy donors and cancer patients. CDR1 and CDR2 (germline): KGHSH, LQKENI. Trimming at V came to 3 bases and at J to 3 bases, leaving 2 bases not matched to a gene. This CDR3 has 15 amino acids. Assay used: immunoSEQ multiplex PCR; TCRdb lists only in-frame clones, some missing. The data contain some 13,000 clones, around 79% of them singletons. This chain connects TRBV18 to TRBJ2-1; 10 bases line up with TRBD1. The sequence was collected from a male donor with melanoma. The sample consisted of formalin-fixed, paraffin-embedded tissue. CDR3 DNA sequence: TGTGCCAGCTCACCTCGGACAGGGGGCTACAATGAGCAGTTCTTC. The encoded protein is CASSPRTGGYNEQFF.